Following are 20 T cell receptor beta chains from one sample sequenced in a study of cytotoxic CD8 clonotypes in ibrutinib-treated CLL. Sequencing used immunoSEQ multiplex PCR; TCRdb keeps in-frame clones, though not all of them. Of under 200,000 clones in the sample, roughly 77% were seen once. Sequences were derived from PBMCs, sampled after 12 months of ibrutinib treatment. The receptors come from a human donor with chronic lymphocytic leukemia.

This clone appeared once. The chain joins TRBV5-6 to TRBJ2-1; 13 nucleotides match TRBD2. The V segment lost 4 bases and the J segment 6 bases; nucleotides outside the gene matches: 7. The CDR3 spans 16 residues. Per germline, CDR1 SGHDT and CDR2 YYEEEE. This CDR3 is CASSPGLAGVPNEQFF. Written as DNA, the CDR3 is TGTGCCAGCAGCCCCGGACTAGCGGGAGTCCCCAATGAGCAGTTCTTC. Supplemented by reference TRBV5-6 and TRBJ2-1, the full variable domain reads DAGVTQSPTHLIKTRGQQVTLRCSPKSGHDTVSWYQQALGQGPQFIFQYYEEEERQRGNFPDRFSGHQFPNYSSELNVNALLLGDSALYLCASSPGLAGVPNEQFFGPGTRLTVL.

The chain couples TRBV7-3 to TRBJ2-7; 10 positions match TRBD2. Germline loops: CDR1 SGHTA, CDR2 FQGTGA. The CDR3 sequence is 15 residues long. Losses at the gene ends were 5 bases for V and 5 bases for J; bases not matched to a gene: 9. For the CDR3, the DNA is TGTGCCAGCAGCCCTAGCGGGAGAAGATTTGACGAGCAGTACTTC. This codes for CASSPSGRRFDEQYF.

This chain uses TRBV7-9 with TRBJ1-3; TRBD1 matches 8 bases. The CDR3 totals 16 residues. Germline CDR1 SEHNR, CDR2 FQNEAQ (reference sequence). V lost 3 bases, J lost 2 bases, and 6 bases stayed unmatched. CDR3 residues: CASSFQGALAGNTIYF. The CDR3 bases are TGTGCCAGCAGCTTTCAGGGGGCGCTTGCTGGAAACACCATATATTTT.

V is TRBV4-3 and J is TRBJ2-7, with TRBD1 matching over 9 bases. The CDR3 covers 14 residues. After removal of 4 bases from V and 7 bases from J, the junction contained 8 bases not matched to a gene. The germline gives CDR1 LGHNA, CDR2 YSLEER. CDR3 in amino acids: CASSLNRGRGEQYF. DNA of the CDR3: TGCGCCAGCAGCCTGAACAGGGGGCGAGGGGAGCAGTACTTC.

This clone was seen only a few times. This chain joins TRBV7-6 and TRBJ1-1, with 7 bases matching TRBD1. Trimming took 4 bases from V and 6 from J; bases not matched to a gene: 5. Per germline, CDR1 SGHVS and CDR2 FNYEAQ. This CDR3 comprises 13 residues. The CDR3 DNA sequence: TGTGCCAGCAGCTCACGACAGGGCGCTGAAGCTTTCTTT. This gives the protein CASSSRQGAEAFF.

The CDR3 loop is CASRIGGPPPNEQFF. CDR3 DNA: TGTGCCAGCAGGATCGGGGGGCCTCCCCCCAATGAGCAGTTCTTC. The gene calls are TRBV28 and TRBJ2-1; a possible D gene is TRBD2 (7 bases). This CDR3 region has 15 residues. V lost 6 bases to trimming and J lost 6 bases, with 18 bases between them. Germline assignment: CDR1 MDHEN and CDR2 SYDVKM.

The genes are TRBV11-2 and TRBJ2-5, with 11 positions matching TRBD1. The CDR3 consists of 16 residues. CDR1 is SGHAT and CDR2 is FQNNGV in the germline V gene. The J segment lost 4 bases and the V segment lost 1 base, leaving 5 bases of the junction unmatched. Here the CDR3 reads CASSLASGTGGETQYF. In DNA, the CDR3 is TGTGCCAGCAGCTTAGCGTCGGGGACAGGGGGAGAGACCCAGTACTTC. The full variable domain, with the rest looked up from reference TRBV11-2 and TRBJ2-5, is EAGVAQSPRYKIIEKRQSVAFWCNPISGHATLYWYQQILGQGPKLLIQFQNNGVVDDSQLPKDRFSAERLKGVDSTLKIQPAKLEDSAVYLCASSLASGTGGETQYFGPGTRLLVL.

The V and J genes are TRBV10-1 and TRBJ2-2; 8 bases fit TRBD2. The CDR3 consists of 16 residues. The V and J ends lost 10 bases and 5 bases, in that order; junction bases with no gene match: 15. Per the germline V gene, CDR1 is WNHNN and CDR2 is SYGVQD (reference sequence). CDR3 DNA: TGCGCCACTAACTCTGCGGGGGGCGCCAAAACCGGGGAGCTGTTTTTT. Its protein is CATNSAGGAKTGELFF.

The chain couples TRBV5-5 to TRBJ1-6; 9 nucleotides align to TRBD1. Trimming removed 4 bases from V and 4 bases from J; junction bases left unmatched: 6. CDR1 SGHKS and CDR2 YYEKEE come from the germline V gene (reference sequence). The length of the CDR3 is 16 residues. The CDR3 DNA follows: TGTGCCAGCAGCACGACCGGGACAGGGTATAATTCACCCCTCCACTTT. This gives the protein CASSTTGTGYNSPLHF.

The chain recombines TRBV7-2 with TRBJ2-2; 14 nucleotides align to TRBD2. The V gene's germline CDR1 is SGHTA and CDR2 FQGNSA. The trim removed 5 bases at V and 6 bases at J, leaving 5 bases unmatched. The CDR3 has 16 amino acids. CDR3 protein: CASSPRLAGGSGELFF. The CDR3 DNA follows: TGTGCCAGCAGCCCGAGACTAGCGGGGGGGTCCGGGGAGCTGTTTTTT.

This chain connects TRBV18 to TRBJ1-1; 7 bases fit TRBD1. This CDR3 is built from 16 residues. Trimming cost V 4 bases and J 5 bases; bases outside gene matches: 13. CDR1 is KGHSH, CDR2 LQKENI, per germline. The CDR3: CASSRSEEQGRTEAFF. CDR3 DNA sequence: TGTGCCAGCTCACGATCCGAAGAACAGGGGAGGACTGAAGCTTTCTTT. Supplemented by reference TRBV18 and TRBJ1-1, the full variable domain reads NAGVMQNPRHLVRRRGQEARLRCSPMKGHSHVYWYRQLPEEGLKFMVYLQKENIIDESGMPKERFSAEFPKEGPSILRIQQVVRGDSAAYFCASSRSEEQGRTEAFFGQGTRLTVV.

This chain links TRBV4-3 with TRBJ1-2; TRBD1 might be the D (6 bases). The CDR3 loop spans 16 amino acids. The ends were cut back, 4 bases at V and 3 bases at J, with 18 bases in the middle. Germline CDR1 LGHNA, CDR2 YSLEER. The CDR3 loop reads CASSLHRAELDYGYTF. For the CDR3, the DNA is TGCGCCAGCAGCCTCCACAGGGCGGAGTTGGACTATGGCTACACCTTC.

The rearrangement joins TRBV5-5 to TRBJ2-7; 7 bases are a match to TRBD2. Looked up from germline, CDR1 is SGHKS and CDR2 is YYEKEE (reference sequence). V was clipped by 8 bases and J by 4 bases; unmatched bases: 12. This CDR3 region has 14 residues. The CDR3 is CASSFSGIGYEQYF. The CDR3 bases are TGTGCCAGTTCCTTCAGCGGGATTGGGTACGAGCAGTACTTC.

V is TRBV20-1 and J is TRBJ1-2, with D possibly being TRBD1 (5 bases). Trimming removed 6 bases from V and 6 bases from J, with 11 bases in between. The CDR3 spans 11 residues. Germline V gene sequence: CDR1 DFQATT, CDR2 SNEGSKA (reference sequence). The CDR3 reads CSASGVNGYTF. CDR3 coding DNA: TGCAGTGCCTCGGGGGTTAATGGCTACACCTTC.

This clone was recorded once. The CDR3 reads CASSAGGYGYTF. CDR3 sequence (DNA): TGTGCCAGCAGCGCGGGGGGCTATGGCTACACCTTC. The V and J genes are TRBV28 and TRBJ1-2, with TRBD1 as a possible D gene (5 bases). The germline CDR1 and CDR2 sequences are MDHEN and SYDVKM. Trimming left V 6 bases short and J 4 bases short, with 9 bases between. There are 12 residues in the CDR3.

J is TRBJ2-1 and V is TRBV19; 9 nucleotides match TRBD1. The CDR3 runs 15 residues. The junction had 2 bases not matched to a gene; V was cut back by 1 base and J by 4 bases. Germline lookup yields CDR1 LNHDA and CDR2 SQIVND (reference sequence). The CDR3 reads CASSIGGQGYNEQFF. The CDR3 region has the DNA TGTGCCAGTAGTATAGGGGGACAGGGATACAATGAGCAGTTCTTC.

This clone was recorded many times. The chain uses TRBV19 and TRBJ1-5, with 8 positions matching TRBD1. With V trimmed by 7 bases and J by 16 bases, 9 bases remained unmatched. From germline, CDR1 is LNHDA and CDR2 SQIVND (reference sequence). The CDR3 consists of 11 residues. The CDR3 DNA is TGTGCCAGTACCATGGACAGGGCCCTACATTTT. This codes for CASTMDRALHF.

The V and J genes are TRBV19 and TRBJ2-1; TRBD2 matches 7 bases. J gave up 8 bases and V 3 bases, and 10 bases lay outside the gene matches. The CDR3 extends over 15 amino acids. The germline CDR1 and CDR2 sequences are LNHDA and SQIVND (reference sequence). The CDR3 here is CASSIAAGIADEQFF. In nucleotides, the CDR3 is TGTGCCAGTAGTATCGCAGCGGGAATCGCGGATGAGCAGTTCTTC.

In this sample, this clone turned up many times. The chain couples TRBV19 to TRBJ2-1; 7 nucleotides align to TRBD2. CDR1 is LNHDA and CDR2 is SQIVND in the germline V gene (reference sequence). J gave up 3 bases and V 6 bases, and 11 bases lay outside the gene matches. The CDR3 totals 16 residues. CDR3 protein: CASRPEAGRGYNEQFF. The CDR3 DNA reads TGTGCCAGTAGGCCCGAAGCGGGGAGGGGCTACAATGAGCAGTTCTTC.

The chain has TRBV19 and TRBJ1-4, with 8 nucleotides matching TRBD1. The V segment lost 3 bases and the J segment 7 bases; nucleotides outside the gene matches: 10. Germline V gene lookup returns CDR1 LNHDA and CDR2 SQIVND (reference sequence). The CDR3 spans 16 residues. As DNA, the CDR3 is TGTGCCAGTAGTATGCCACTAGACAGGGGTGGTGAAAAACTGTTTTTT. This encodes CASSMPLDRGGEKLFF.